The 10 T cell receptor beta chains below all came from one sample that was sequenced in a study of CD8 T cells in Susac syndrome. Random hexamers were used to reverse transcribe the RNA input (0.5 to 1 ug). TCRdb recomputed calls from the immunoSEQ multiplex PCR reads with MiXCR, one row per CDR3 protein. The sample lists 130,000 or so distinct CDR3 sequences, over 75% occurring once. The source material was CD8+ T cells from PBMCs. The receptors shown here come from a human donor with multiple sclerosis.

The chain employs TRBV11-2 and TRBJ2-3, with 12 bases identical to TRBD2. Unmatched junction bases numbered 7, after V lost 5 bases and J lost 1 base. The CDR3 consists of 17 residues. Germline values: CDR1 SGHAT, CDR2 FQNNGV. CDR3 amino acids: CASSKTSGRLGTDTQYF. The CDR3 DNA reads TGTGCCAGCAGCAAGACTAGCGGGAGACTAGGCACAGATACGCAGTATTTT.

The chain joins TRBV5-4 to TRBJ2-1; D might be TRBD1 (5 bases). The CDR3 extends over 11 amino acids. Trimming stripped 6 bases from V and 6 bases from J, with 7 bases between. The germline V gene has CDR1 SGHNT and CDR2 YYREEE (reference sequence). The CDR3 DNA sequence: TGTGCCAGCACCGACAGCAATGAGCAGTTCTTC. This sequence encodes CASTDSNEQFF.

The chain recombines TRBV2 with TRBJ2-1, with 10 bases lining up with TRBD2. Germline CDR1 and CDR2: SNHLY and FYNNEI. The length of the CDR3 is 16 residues. The junction had 9 bases not matched to a gene; V was cut back by 6 bases and J by 4 bases. CDR3 amino acids: CASRDETSGIYNEQFF. The CDR3 DNA reads TGTGCCAGCAGAGATGAAACTAGCGGGATTTACAATGAGCAGTTCTTC.

This chain uses TRBV11-2 with TRBJ2-2; possible D gene TRBD2, 6 bases. Per germline, CDR1 SGHAT and CDR2 FQNNGV. The V gene lost 5 bases and the J gene lost 5 bases, with 12 bases spanning the gap. There are 14 residues in the CDR3. The CDR3: CASSSWAGTGELFF. CDR3 coding DNA: TGTGCCAGCAGCAGCTGGGCGGGGACCGGGGAGCTGTTTTTT.

The table lists this clonotype with a few counts. The CDR3 DNA reads as TGTGCCAGCAGCGAGGGGACAGGGGGCTGGGCTTTCTTT. It translates to CASSEGTGGWAFF. This chain joins TRBV9 and TRBJ1-1; 12 positions match TRBD1. V was clipped by 3 bases and J by 11 bases; unmatched bases: 5. The CDR3 is 13 residues long. Germline V gene sequence: CDR1 SGDLS, CDR2 YYNGEE.

The chain recombines TRBV18 with TRBJ2-5; D unclear. V lost 6 bases and J lost 3, with 8 bases in between. This CDR3 is 12 amino acids long. Germline CDR1 KGHSH, CDR2 LQKENI. The CDR3 is CASSGLKETQYF. CDR3 bases: TGTGCCAGCTCTGGATTGAAAGAGACCCAGTACTTC.

This chain joins TRBV7-3 and TRBJ2-3, with D uncertain. The germline CDR1 and CDR2 sequences are SGHTA and FQGTGA. V lost 0 bases and J lost 6, with 13 bases in between. The CDR3 contains 15 residues. The CDR3 spells CASSLTGWGSDTQYF. The CDR3, as DNA: TGTGCCAGCAGCTTAACCGGGTGGGGTAGCGATACGCAGTATTTT.

The count of this clonotype is one. DNA of the CDR3: TGTGCCAGCAGCGTAGACGGTTCCACAGATACGCAGTATTTT. This encodes CASSVDGSTDTQYF. The rearrangement joins TRBV9 to TRBJ2-3; D remains unclear. V lost 0 bases and J lost 2, with 7 bases in between. Per germline, CDR1 SGDLS and CDR2 YYNGEE. The CDR3 loop spans 14 amino acids.

The chain joins TRBV12-3 or TRBV12-4 to TRBJ1-2; 8 positions match TRBD1. This CDR3 contains 15 residues. With 2 bases clipped from V and 4 bases from J, the junction kept 6 bases outside the gene matches. The CDR3 DNA is TGTGCCAGCAGTTTAACCGCAGGGGGCGTCTATGGCTACACCTTC. Its translation is CASSLTAGGVYGYTF.

This clonotype was seen only once. The chain uses TRBV19 and TRBJ2-1; a weak D match, TRBD2 (5 bases). Germline-derived CDR1 and CDR2 are LNHDA and SQIVND (reference sequence). The CDR3 has 16 amino acids. Trimming left V 1 base short and J 4 bases short, with 14 bases between. The CDR3 DNA reads TGTGCCAGTAGTATAGGGCTCGGGGTCTCGTACAATGAGCAGTTCTTC. Encoded protein: CASSIGLGVSYNEQFF.